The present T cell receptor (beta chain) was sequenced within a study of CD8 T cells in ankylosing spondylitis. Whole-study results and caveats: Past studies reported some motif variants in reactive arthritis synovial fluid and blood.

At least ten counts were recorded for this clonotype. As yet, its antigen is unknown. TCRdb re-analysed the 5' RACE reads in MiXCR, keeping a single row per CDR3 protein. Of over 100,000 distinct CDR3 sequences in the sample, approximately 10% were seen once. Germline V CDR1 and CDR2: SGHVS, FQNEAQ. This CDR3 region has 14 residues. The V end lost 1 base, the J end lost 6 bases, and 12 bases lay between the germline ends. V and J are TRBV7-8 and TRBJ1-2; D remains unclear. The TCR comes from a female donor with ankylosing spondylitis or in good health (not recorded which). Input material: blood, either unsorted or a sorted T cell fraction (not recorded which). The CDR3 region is CASSLVAGEDGYTF. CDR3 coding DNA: TGTGCCAGCAGCTTAGTAGCAGGAGAGGATGGCTACACCTTC.